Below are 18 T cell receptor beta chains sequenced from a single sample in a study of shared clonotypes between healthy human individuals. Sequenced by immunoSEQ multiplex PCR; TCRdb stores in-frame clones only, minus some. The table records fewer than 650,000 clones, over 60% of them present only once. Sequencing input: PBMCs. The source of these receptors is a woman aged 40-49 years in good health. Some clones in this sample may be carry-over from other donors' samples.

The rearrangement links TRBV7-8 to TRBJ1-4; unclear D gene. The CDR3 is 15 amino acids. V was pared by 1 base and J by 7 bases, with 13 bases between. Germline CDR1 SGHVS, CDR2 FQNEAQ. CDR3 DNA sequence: TGTGCCAGCAGCTTAGGAATGGCAGGTTCTGAAAAACTGTTTTTT. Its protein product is CASSLGMAGSEKLFF.

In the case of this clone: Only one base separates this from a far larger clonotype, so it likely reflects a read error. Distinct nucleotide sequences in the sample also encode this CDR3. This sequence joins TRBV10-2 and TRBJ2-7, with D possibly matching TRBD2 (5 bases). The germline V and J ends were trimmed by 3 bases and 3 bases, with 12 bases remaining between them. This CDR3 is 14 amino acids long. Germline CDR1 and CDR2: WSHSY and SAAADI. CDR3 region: CASSERGSGYEQYF. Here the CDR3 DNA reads TGCGCCAGCAGTGAACGAGGGTCGGGCTACGAGCAGTACTTC.

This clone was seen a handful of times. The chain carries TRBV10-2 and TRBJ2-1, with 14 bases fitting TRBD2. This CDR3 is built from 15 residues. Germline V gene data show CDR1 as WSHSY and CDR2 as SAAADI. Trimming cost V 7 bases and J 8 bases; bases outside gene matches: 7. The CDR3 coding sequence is TGCGCCAGCAAGTCCCTGGGACTAGCGGGAGATGAGCAGTTCTTC. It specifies CASKSLGLAGDEQFF.

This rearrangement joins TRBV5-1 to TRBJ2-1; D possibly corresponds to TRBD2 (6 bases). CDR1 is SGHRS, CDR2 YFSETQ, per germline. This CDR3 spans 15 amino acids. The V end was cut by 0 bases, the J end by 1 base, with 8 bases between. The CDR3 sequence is CASSLDGTSYNEQFF. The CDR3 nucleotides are TGCGCCAGCAGCTTGGATGGGACTTCCTACAATGAGCAGTTCTTC.

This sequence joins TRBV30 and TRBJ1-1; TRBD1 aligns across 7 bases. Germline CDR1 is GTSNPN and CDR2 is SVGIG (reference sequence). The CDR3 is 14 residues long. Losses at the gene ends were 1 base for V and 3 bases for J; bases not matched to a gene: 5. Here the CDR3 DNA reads TGTGCCTGGAGTGGAGGGACAGCTGACACTGAAGCTTTCTTT. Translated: CAWSGGTADTEAFF. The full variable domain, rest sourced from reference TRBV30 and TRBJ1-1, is SQTIHQWPATLVQPVGSPLSLECTVEGTSNPNLYWYRQAAGRGLQLLFYSVGIGQISSEVPQNLSASRPQDRQFILSSKKLLLSDSGFYLCAWSGGTADTEAFFGQGTRLTVV.

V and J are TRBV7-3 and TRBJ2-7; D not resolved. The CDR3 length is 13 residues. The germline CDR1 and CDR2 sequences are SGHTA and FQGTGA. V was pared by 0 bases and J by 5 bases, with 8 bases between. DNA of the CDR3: TGTGCCAGCAGCTTAACTGAAGGGAACGAGCAGTACTTC. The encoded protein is CASSLTEGNEQYF.

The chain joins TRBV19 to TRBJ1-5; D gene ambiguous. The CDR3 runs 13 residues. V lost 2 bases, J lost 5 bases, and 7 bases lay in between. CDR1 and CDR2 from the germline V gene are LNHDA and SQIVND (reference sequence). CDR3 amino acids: CASSILTDQPQHF. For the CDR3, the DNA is TGTGCCAGTAGTATACTCACCGATCAGCCCCAGCATTTT.

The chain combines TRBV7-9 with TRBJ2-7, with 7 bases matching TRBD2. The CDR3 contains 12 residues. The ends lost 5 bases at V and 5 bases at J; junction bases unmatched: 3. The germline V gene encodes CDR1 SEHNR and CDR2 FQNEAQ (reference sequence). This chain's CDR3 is CASSRTSDEQYF. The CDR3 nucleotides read TGTGCCAGCAGCCGGACTAGTGACGAGCAGTACTTC.

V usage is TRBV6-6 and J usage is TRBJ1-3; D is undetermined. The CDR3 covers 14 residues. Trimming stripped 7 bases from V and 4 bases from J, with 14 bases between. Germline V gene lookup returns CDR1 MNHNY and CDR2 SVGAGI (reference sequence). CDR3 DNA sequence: TGTGCCAGCAACGCCCGGGCCGAAGGAAACACCATATATTTT. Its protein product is CASNARAEGNTIYF.

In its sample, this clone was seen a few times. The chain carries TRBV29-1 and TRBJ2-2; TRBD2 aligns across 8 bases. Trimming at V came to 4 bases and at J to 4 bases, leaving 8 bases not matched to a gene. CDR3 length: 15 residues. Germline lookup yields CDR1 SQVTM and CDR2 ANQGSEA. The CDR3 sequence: CSVAGGASATGELFF. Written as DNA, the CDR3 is TGCAGCGTTGCGGGGGGGGCTTCGGCCACCGGGGAGCTGTTTTTT.

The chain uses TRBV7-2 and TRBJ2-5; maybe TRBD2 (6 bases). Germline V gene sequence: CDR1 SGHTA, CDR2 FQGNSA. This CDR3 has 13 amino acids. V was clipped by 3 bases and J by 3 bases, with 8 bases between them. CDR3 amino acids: CASSLRGEETQYF. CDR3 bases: TGTGCCAGCAGCTTGCGGGGAGAAGAGACCCAGTACTTC.

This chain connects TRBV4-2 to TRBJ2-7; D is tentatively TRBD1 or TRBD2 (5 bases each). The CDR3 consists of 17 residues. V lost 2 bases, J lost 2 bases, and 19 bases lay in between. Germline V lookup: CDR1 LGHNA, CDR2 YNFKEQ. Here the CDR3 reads CASSQSLRGTPAYEQYF. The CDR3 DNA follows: TGTGCCAGCAGCCAATCCTTGAGGGGAACCCCAGCCTACGAGCAGTACTTC.

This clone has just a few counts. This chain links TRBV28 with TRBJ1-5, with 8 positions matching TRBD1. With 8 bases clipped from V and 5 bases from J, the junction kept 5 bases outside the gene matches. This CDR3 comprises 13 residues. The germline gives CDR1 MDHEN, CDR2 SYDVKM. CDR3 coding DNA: TGTGCCAGCTGGGGACAGGTGCATCAGCCCCAGCATTTT. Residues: CASWGQVHQPQHF. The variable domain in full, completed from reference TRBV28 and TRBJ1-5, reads DVKVTQSSRYLVKRTGEKVFLECVQDMDHENMFWYRQDPGLGLRLIYFSYDVKMKEKGDIPEGYSVSREKKERFSLILESASTNQTSMYLCASWGQVHQPQHFGDGTRLSIL.

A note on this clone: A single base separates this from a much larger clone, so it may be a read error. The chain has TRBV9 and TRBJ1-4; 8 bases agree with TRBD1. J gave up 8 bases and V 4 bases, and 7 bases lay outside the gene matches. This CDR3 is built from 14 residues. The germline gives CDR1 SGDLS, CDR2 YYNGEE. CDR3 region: CASSPRTGQEKLFF. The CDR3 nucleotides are TGTGCCAGCAGCCCCCGGACAGGGCAGGAAAAACTGTTTTTT.

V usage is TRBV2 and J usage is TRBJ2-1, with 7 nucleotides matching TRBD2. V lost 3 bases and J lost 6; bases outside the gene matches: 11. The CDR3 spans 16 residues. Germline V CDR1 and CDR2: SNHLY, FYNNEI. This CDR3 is CASSEGRAPLGNEQFF. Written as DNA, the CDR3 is TGTGCCAGCAGTGAGGGGAGGGCTCCGCTGGGCAATGAGCAGTTCTTC.

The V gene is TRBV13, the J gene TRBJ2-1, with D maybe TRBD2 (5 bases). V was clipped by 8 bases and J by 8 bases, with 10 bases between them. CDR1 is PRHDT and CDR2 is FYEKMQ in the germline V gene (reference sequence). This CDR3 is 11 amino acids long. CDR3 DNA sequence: TGTGCCAGCGCGAGGGCCGATGAGCAGTTCTTC. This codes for CASARADEQFF.

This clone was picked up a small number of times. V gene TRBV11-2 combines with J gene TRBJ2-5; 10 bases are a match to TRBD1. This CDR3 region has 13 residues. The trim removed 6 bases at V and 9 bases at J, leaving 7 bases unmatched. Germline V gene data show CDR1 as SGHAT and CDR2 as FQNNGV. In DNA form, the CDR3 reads TGTGCCAGCAGTCCCGGGACAGGGGTGGCCCAGTACTTC. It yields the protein CASSPGTGVAQYF.

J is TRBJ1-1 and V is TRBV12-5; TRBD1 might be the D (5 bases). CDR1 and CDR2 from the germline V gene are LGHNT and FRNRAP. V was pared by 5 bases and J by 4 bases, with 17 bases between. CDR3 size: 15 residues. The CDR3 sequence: CASGPPGREVTEAFF. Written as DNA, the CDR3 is TGTGCTAGTGGTCCACCGGGCAGGGAGGTCACTGAAGCTTTCTTT.